This T cell receptor beta chain was profiled in a study of metastatic and nonmetastatic thyroid tumors. Original analysis: The study built a papillary thyroid cancer distant-metastasis classifier from CDR3 differences across clinicopathological groups. Using MiXCR, TCRdb re-called clones from the PCR reads. TCRdb assigned the V and J calls; the authors' analysis was not used. This table has tens of thousands of clones, around a quarter appearing once. Thyroid surgery was performed in patients who had received no treatment beforehand. The V end was cut by 0 bases, the J end by 7 bases, with 14 bases between. CDR1 and CDR2 (germline): MNHEY, SVGEGT. The CDR3 sequence is 15 residues long.

Sample: blood. The receptor comes from a female donor with papillary thyroid cancer or a benign thyroid nodule (not recorded which). Some clones in this sample may be carry-over from other donors' samples. The J gene is TRBJ2-3, the V gene TRBV6-2 or TRBV6-3, with D possibly called TRBD1 or TRBD2 (5 bases each). The DNA for the CDR3 is TGTGCCAGCAGTTACTCGGGCCTTGGGGGAAATACGCAGTATTTT. This gives the protein CASSYSGLGGNTQYF.